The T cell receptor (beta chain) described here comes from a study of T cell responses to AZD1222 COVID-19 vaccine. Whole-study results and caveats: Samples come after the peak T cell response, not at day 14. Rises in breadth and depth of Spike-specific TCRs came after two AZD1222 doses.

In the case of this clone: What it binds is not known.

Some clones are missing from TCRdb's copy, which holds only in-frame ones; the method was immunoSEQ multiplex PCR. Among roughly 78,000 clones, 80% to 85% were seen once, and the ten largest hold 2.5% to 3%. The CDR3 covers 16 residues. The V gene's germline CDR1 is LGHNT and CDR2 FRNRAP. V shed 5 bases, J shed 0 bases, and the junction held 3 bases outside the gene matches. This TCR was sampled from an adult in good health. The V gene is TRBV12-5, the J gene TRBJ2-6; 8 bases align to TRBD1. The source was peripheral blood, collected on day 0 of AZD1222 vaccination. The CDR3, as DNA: TGTGCTAGTGGTCCGGACAGGGTCTCTGGGGCCAACGTCCTGACTTTC. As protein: CASGPDRVSGANVLTF.